There are many counts of the clone carrying this T cell receptor (beta chain). A Clinical Activity Score of at least 3, a NOSPECS grade of at least 4 and a duration under 3 months were recorded in the ophthalmopathy patients. Patients were excluded for uncontrolled infection, other autoimmune disease, pregnancy or lactation. Out of over 7.5 ml of fresh peripheral blood came the PBMCs. This record belongs to a study of T cells in Graves' hyperthyroidism and ophthalmopathy. TCR beta CDR3 regions were amplified from RNA. RT-PCR in the first round (using the HTBI primer set) targeted the TCR CDR3. One entry per CDR3 protein results from TCRdb running MiXCR on the multiplex PCR reads. The table records under 350,000 distinct CDR3 sequences, 17% of them present only once. The V segment lost 0 bases and the J segment 5 bases; nucleotides outside the gene matches: 15. CDR1 and CDR2 (germline): MNHEY, SVGAGI. The CDR3 has 18 amino acids.

What was sequenced was blood. The chain uses TRBV6-5 and TRBJ2-5, with 7 positions matching TRBD1. This receptor was identified in a woman aged 55 to 70 with Graves' ophthalmopathy. The CDR3 region has the DNA TGTGCCAGCAGTTACTCAGCAGGGGGAACTGGTCCGTGGGAGACCCAGTACTTC. Translating gives CASSYSAGGTGPWETQYF.